This T cell receptor beta chain was observed in a study of T cell responses to AZD1222 COVID-19 vaccine. Trimming stripped 3 bases from V and 1 base from J, with 10 bases between. Germline V gene data show CDR1 as SNHLY and CDR2 as FYNNEI. This CDR3 region has 15 residues. Study-wide points: Repertoires were obtained solely post-peak T cell response.

In regard to this clone: Its antigen is unknown.

Sequencing used immunoSEQ multiplex PCR; TCRdb keeps in-frame clones, though not all of them. The sample includes approximately 130,000 clones, 80% to 90% seen only once; the top ten take 9% to 9.5%. The material sequenced was peripheral blood, taken on day 0 of AZD1222 vaccination. This chain joins TRBV2 and TRBJ1-5, with no clear D. This receptor was taken from an adult in good health. Written as DNA, the CDR3 is TGTGCCAGCAGTGAGGCAGCGGAAAGCAATCAGCCCCAGCATTTT. This gives the protein CASSEAAESNQPQHF.